The clone carrying this T cell receptor (beta chain) was detected a few times. The data are from a study of blood T cell repertoires in COVID-19. Study at large: Material from acute and convalescent COVID-19 was sourced from the United States, Italy and Spain.

Trimming removed 2 bases from V and 8 bases from J, with 13 bases in between. CDR1 and CDR2 (germline): LGHDT, YNNKEL (reference sequence). This CDR3 spans 15 amino acids. Measured with immunoSEQ multiplex PCR; TCRdb has only the in-frame clones, and not every one. This sample yields just over 80,000 clones, of which about 76% are seen a single time; roughly two fifths belongs to the top ten. The sequencing sample was made of peripheral blood. The sequence was collected from a man older than 75 with acute or convalescent COVID-19. The chain links TRBV3-1 (or the pseudogene TRBV3-2) to TRBJ1-6; D perhaps matches TRBD1 (5 bases). This chain's CDR3 is CASSQPSRGDSPLHF. In DNA, the CDR3 is TGTGCCAGCAGCCAACCTTCAAGGGGCGATTCACCCCTCCACTTT.